The subject of this entry is one T cell receptor beta chain. What it binds is not known. The sample comes from a study of T cell responses to AZD1222 COVID-19 vaccine. About the study: Second-dose recipients at about 4 or about 12 weeks were treated as one pooled group. Study-wide findings and caveats: The repertoires were collected only after the peak T cell response.

Germline loops: CDR1 SGHRS, CDR2 YFSETQ. CDR3 length: 14 amino acids. The V end lost 4 bases, the J end lost 9 bases, and 19 bases lay between the germline ends. Using immunoSEQ multiplex PCR, the repertoire was profiled, and TCRdb retains in-frame clones only, with some absent. The data show roughly 150,000 clones, roughly 90% seen once. The chain employs TRBV5-1 and TRBJ2-5; D might be TRBD1 or TRBD2, each matching 6 bases. This sequence was found in an adult in good health. Material: peripheral blood, obtained on day 0 of AZD1222 vaccination. This chain's CDR3 is CASSPPTGTGAQYF. The CDR3 DNA reads as TGCGCCAGCAGCCCCCCTACAGGGACGGGGGCCCAGTACTTC. Based on the CDR3 plus reference TRBV5-1 and TRBJ2-5, the full variable domain is KAGVTQTPRYLIKTRGQQVTLSCSPISGHRSVSWYQQTPGQGLQFLFEYFSETQRNKGNFPGRFSGRQFSNSRSEMNVSTLELGDSALYLCASSPPTGTGAQYFGPGTRLLVL.